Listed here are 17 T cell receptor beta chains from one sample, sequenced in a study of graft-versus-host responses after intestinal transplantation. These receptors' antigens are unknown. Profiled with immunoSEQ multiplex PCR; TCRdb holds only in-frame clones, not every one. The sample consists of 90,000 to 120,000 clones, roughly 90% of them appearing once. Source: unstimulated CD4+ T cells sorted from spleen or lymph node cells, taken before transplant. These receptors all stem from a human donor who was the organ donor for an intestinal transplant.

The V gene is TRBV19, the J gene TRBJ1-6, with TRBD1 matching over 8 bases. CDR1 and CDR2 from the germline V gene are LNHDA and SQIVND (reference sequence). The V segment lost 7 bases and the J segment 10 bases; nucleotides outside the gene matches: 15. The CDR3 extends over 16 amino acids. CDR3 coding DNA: TGTGCCAGTAACAAGTCCCGGGACAGGATCGGATCACCCCTCCACTTT. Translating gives CASNKSRDRIGSPLHF.

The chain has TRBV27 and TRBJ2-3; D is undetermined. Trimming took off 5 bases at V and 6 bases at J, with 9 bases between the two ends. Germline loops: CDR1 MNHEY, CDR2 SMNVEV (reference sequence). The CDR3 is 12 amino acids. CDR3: CASSSQGDTQYF. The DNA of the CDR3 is TGTGCCAGCAGTAGCCAAGGGGATACGCAGTATTTT.

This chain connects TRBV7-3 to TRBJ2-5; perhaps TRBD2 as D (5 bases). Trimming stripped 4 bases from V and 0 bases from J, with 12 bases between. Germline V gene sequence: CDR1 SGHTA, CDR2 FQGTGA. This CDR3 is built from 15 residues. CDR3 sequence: CASSWGSGYQETQYF. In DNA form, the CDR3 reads TGTGCCAGCAGCTGGGGTTCGGGGTACCAAGAGACCCAGTACTTC. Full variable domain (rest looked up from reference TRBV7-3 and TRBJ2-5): GAGVSQTPSNKVTEKGKYVELRCDPISGHTALYWYRQSLGQGPEFLIYFQGTGAADDSGLPNDRFFAVRPEGSVSTLKIQRTERGDSAVYLCASSWGSGYQETQYFGPGTRLLVL.

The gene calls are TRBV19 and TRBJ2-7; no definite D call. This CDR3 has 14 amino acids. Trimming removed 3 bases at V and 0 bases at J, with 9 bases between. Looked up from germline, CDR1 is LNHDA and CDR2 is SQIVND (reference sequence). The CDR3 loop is CASSISIASYEQYF. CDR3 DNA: TGTGCCAGTAGTATTAGTATTGCCTCCTACGAGCAGTACTTC.

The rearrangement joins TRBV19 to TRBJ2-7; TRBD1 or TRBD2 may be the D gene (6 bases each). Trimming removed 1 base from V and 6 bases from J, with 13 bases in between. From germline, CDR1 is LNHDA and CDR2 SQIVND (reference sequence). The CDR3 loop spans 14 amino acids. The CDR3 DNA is TGTGCCAGTAGTATAGGGCCGGAGGGGGGCGAGCAGTACTTC. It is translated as CASSIGPEGGEQYF.

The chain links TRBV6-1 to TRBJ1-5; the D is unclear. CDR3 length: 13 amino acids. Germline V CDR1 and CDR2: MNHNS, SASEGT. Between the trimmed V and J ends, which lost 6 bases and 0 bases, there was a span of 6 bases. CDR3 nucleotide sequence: TGTGCCAGCAGGGAGATTAGCAATCAGCCCCAGCATTTT. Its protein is CASREISNQPQHF.

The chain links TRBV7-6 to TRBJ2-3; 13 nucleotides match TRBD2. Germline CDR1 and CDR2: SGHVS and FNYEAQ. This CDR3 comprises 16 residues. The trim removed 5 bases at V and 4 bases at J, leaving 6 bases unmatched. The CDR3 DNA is TGTGCCAGCAGCCTCAGACTAGCGGGGGGCGCAGATACGCAGTATTTT. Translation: CASSLRLAGGADTQYF.

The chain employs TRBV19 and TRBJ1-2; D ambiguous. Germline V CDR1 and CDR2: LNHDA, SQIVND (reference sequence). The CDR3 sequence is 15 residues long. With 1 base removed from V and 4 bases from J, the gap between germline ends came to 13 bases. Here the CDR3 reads CASSIVATEIYGYTF. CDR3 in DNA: TGTGCCAGTAGTATAGTAGCGACCGAGATCTATGGCTACACCTTC.

Here the CDR3 DNA reads TGTGCCAGCAGTCCCACACACGGCGCCCAGTACTTC. Translating it yields CASSPTHGAQYF. This chain uses TRBV6-5 with TRBJ2-4, with unresolved D. This CDR3 is 12 amino acids long. From germline, CDR1 is MNHEY and CDR2 SVGAGI. Trimming removed 5 bases at V and 13 bases at J, with 15 bases between.

The CDR3 loop is CASRPVGGSLGAFF. DNA of the CDR3: TGTGCCAGCAGACCTGTCGGGGGAAGCCTTGGAGCTTTCTTT. This sequence joins TRBV13 and TRBJ1-1, with D perhaps matching TRBD1 (5 bases). Deletions cut 6 bases from V and 10 bases from J, with 21 bases between. Germline V CDR1 and CDR2: PRHDT, FYEKMQ (reference sequence). The CDR3 totals 14 residues.

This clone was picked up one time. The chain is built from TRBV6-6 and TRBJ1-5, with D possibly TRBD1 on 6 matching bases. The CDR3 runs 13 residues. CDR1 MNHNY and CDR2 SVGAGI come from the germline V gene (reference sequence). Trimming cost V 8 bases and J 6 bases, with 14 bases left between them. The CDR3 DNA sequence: TGTGCCAGCGGGGCAGGGGCGATTCAGCCCCAGCATTTT. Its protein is CASGAGAIQPQHF.

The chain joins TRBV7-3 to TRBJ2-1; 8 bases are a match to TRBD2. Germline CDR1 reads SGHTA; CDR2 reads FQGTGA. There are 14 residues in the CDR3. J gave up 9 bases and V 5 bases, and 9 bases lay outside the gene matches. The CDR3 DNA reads TGTGCCAGCAGCCCGGGAGGGACTATCCTTGAGCAGTTCTTC. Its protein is CASSPGGTILEQFF.

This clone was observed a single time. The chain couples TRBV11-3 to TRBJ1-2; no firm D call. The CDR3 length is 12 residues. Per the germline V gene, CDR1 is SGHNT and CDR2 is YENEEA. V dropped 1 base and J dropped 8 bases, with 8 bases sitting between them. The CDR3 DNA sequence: TGTGCCAGCAGCTTAGGAGGGAGAGGCTACACCTTC. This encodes CASSLGGRGYTF.

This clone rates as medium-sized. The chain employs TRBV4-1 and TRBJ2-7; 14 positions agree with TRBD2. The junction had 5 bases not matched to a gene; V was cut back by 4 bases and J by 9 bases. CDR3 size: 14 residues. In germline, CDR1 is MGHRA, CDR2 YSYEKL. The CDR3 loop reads CASSPGLAGGGQYF. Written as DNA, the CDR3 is TGCGCCAGCAGCCCTGGACTAGCGGGGGGCGGGCAGTACTTC.

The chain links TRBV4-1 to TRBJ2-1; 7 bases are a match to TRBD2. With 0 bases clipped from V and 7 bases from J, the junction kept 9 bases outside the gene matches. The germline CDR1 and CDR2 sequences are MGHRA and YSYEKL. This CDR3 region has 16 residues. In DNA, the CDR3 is TGCGCCAGCAGCCAAGAGACTAGCACCCACAATAATGAGCAGTTCTTC. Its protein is CASSQETSTHNNEQFF.

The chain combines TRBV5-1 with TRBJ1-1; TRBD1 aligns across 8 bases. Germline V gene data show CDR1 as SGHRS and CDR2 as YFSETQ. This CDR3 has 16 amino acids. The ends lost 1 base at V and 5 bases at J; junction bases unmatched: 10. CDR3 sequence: CASSLYIQGARTEAFF. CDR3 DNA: TGCGCCAGCAGCTTGTACATCCAGGGGGCGCGGACTGAAGCTTTCTTT.

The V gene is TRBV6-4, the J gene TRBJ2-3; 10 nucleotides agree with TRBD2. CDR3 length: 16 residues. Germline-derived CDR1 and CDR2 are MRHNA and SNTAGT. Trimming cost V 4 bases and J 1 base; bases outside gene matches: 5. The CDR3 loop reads CASSVGGLAGTDTQYF. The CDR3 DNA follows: TGTGCCAGCAGTGTTGGCGGACTAGCGGGCACAGATACGCAGTATTTT.